This TCR beta chain stems from a study of control samples from healthy donors and cancer patients. This table comes from immunoSEQ multiplex PCR, and its TCRdb copy is limited to in-frame clones, with some not included. The data contain 100,000 to 150,000 clones, 85% to 95% of them singletons. Germline CDR1 reads LNHDA; CDR2 reads SQIVND (reference sequence). V was shortened by 6 bases and J by 2 bases, with 7 bases between the two germline ends. The CDR3 has 12 residues. The chain couples TRBV19 to TRBJ2-5; unclear D gene. This receptor was obtained from an older man with head and neck cancer. Sequenced material: PBMCs. CDR3 loop: CASSSQQETQYF. DNA for the CDR3: TGTGCCAGTAGCTCGCAGCAAGAGACCCAGTACTTC.